One sample yielded the 27 T cell receptor beta chains listed below, sequenced in a study of technical replicates of blood from several donors. This table comes from immunoSEQ multiplex PCR, and its TCRdb copy is limited to in-frame clones, with some not included. The table has about 89,000 clones, approximately 94% seen once; the top ten hold 0.25%. The sample was T cells isolated from PBMCs. Every receptor here comes from a human donor in good health.

This chain connects TRBV5-6 to TRBJ2-5; D gene unclear. In germline, CDR1 is SGHDT, CDR2 YYEEEE. With 0 bases removed from V and 5 bases from J, the gap between germline ends came to 14 bases. The CDR3 totals 15 residues. CDR3: CASSLGRGWVETQYF. DNA of the CDR3: TGTGCCAGCAGCTTGGGTCGAGGTTGGGTGGAGACCCAGTACTTC.

This chain links TRBV18 with TRBJ1-1; a weak D match, TRBD1 (5 bases). Germline V gene data show CDR1 as KGHSH and CDR2 as LQKENI. The CDR3 totals 13 residues. V was trimmed by 5 bases and J by 0 bases, leaving 7 bases between them. The chain's CDR3 is CASSGALNTEAFF. The CDR3, as DNA: TGTGCCAGCTCAGGGGCTCTGAACACTGAAGCTTTCTTT.

The chain is built from TRBV15 and TRBJ2-3, with 11 bases aligning to TRBD1. Germline V CDR1 and CDR2: LNHNV, YYDKDF (reference sequence). The trim removed 2 bases at V and 4 bases at J, leaving 5 bases unmatched. This CDR3 comprises 16 residues. CDR3 DNA sequence: TGTGCCACCAGCAGACCCGGGACAGGGGGGTCAGATACGCAGTATTTT. It specifies CATSRPGTGGSDTQYF. The full variable domain, its missing parts supplied by reference TRBV15 and TRBJ2-3, is DAMVIQNPRYQVTQFGKPVTLSCSQTLNHNVMYWYQQKSSQAPKLLFHYYDKDFNNEADTPDNFQSRRPNTSFCFLDIRSPGLGDTAMYLCATSRPGTGGSDTQYFGPGTRLTVL.

The DNA of the CDR3 is TGTGCCAGCACCATTATCTACGCCTACAATGAGCAGTTCTTC. Its protein product is CASTIIYAYNEQFF. This chain links TRBV5-5 with TRBJ2-1; D unresolved. The length of the CDR3 is 14 residues. Deletions cut 6 bases from V and 2 bases from J, with 12 bases between. Germline V lookup: CDR1 SGHKS, CDR2 YYEKEE (reference sequence).

The rearrangement links TRBV4-2 to TRBJ2-2, with TRBD1 matching over 11 bases. V was clipped by 3 bases and J by 3 bases; unmatched bases: 6. This CDR3 comprises 17 residues. The germline CDR1 and CDR2 sequences are LGHNA and YNFKEQ. This CDR3 reads CASSHGDRGTHTGELFF. CDR3 bases: TGTGCCAGCAGCCATGGGGACAGGGGGACCCACACCGGGGAGCTGTTTTTT.

The V call is TRBV29-1, the J call TRBJ1-5, with 7 bases aligning to TRBD1. Germline values: CDR1 SQVTM, CDR2 ANQGSEA. V lost 7 bases to trimming and J lost 0 bases; unmatched junction nucleotides: 6. The length of the CDR3 is 14 residues. This chain's CDR3 is CSALTGYSNQPQHF. Written as DNA, the CDR3 is TGCAGCGCCCTGACAGGGTATAGCAATCAGCCCCAGCATTTT.

This chain connects TRBV7-9 to TRBJ2-7; TRBD1 matches 8 bases. In germline, CDR1 is SEHNR, CDR2 FQNEAQ (reference sequence). Losses at the gene ends were 2 bases for V and 3 bases for J; bases not matched to a gene: 6. This CDR3 region has 15 residues. The CDR3 protein is CASSLSQGANYEQYF. The CDR3 region has the DNA TGTGCCAGCAGCTTATCCCAGGGGGCCAACTACGAGCAGTACTTC.

This clone was seen a single time. The chain is built from TRBV18 and TRBJ2-1; D gene uncertain. The CDR3 spans 15 residues. V was pared by 3 bases and J by 6 bases, with 15 bases between. Germline values: CDR1 KGHSH, CDR2 LQKENI. The CDR3 bases are TGTGCCAGCTCACCCCTCACGCAGTCGTTCAATGAGCAGTTCTTC. Translating it yields CASSPLTQSFNEQFF. The entire variable domain, with the rest obtained from reference TRBV18 and TRBJ2-1, is as follows: NAGVMQNPRHLVRRRGQEARLRCSPMKGHSHVYWYRQLPEEGLKFMVYLQKENIIDESGMPKERFSAEFPKEGPSILRIQQVVRGDSAAYFCASSPLTQSFNEQFFGPGTRLTVL.

The rearrangement joins TRBV7-2 to TRBJ2-7; TRBD2 agrees at 12 bases. J gave up 5 bases and V 4 bases, and 6 bases lay outside the gene matches. The CDR3 consists of 15 residues. Germline-derived CDR1 and CDR2 are SGHTA and FQGNSA. The CDR3 protein is CASSSLAGGLDEQYF. CDR3 coding DNA: TGTGCCAGCAGCTCTCTAGCGGGAGGGCTAGACGAGCAGTACTTC.

This sequence joins TRBV5-5 and TRBJ2-7; 10 bases fit TRBD2. Germline V gene data show CDR1 as SGHKS and CDR2 as YYEKEE (reference sequence). The trim removed 4 bases at V and 3 bases at J, leaving 16 bases unmatched. CDR3 length: 18 residues. In DNA, the CDR3 is TGTGCCAGCAGCACTAGGACTAGCGGATTTTACCAGGACTACGAGCAGTACTTC. Amino acid sequence: CASSTRTSGFYQDYEQYF. The full variable domain, rest sourced from reference TRBV5-5 and TRBJ2-7, is DAGVTQSPTHLIKTRGQQVTLRCSPISGHKSVSWYQQVLGQGPQFIFQYYEKEERGRGNFPDRFSARQFPNYSSELNVNALLLGDSALYLCASSTRTSGFYQDYEQYFGPGTRLTVT.

The J gene is TRBJ2-1, the V gene TRBV28, with TRBD2 matching over 12 bases. From germline, CDR1 is MDHEN and CDR2 SYDVKM. With V trimmed by 4 bases and J by 0 bases, 19 bases remained unmatched. The CDR3 spans 22 residues. CDR3 loop: CASSSPLAGGAWSRSSYNEQFF. DNA of the CDR3: TGTGCCAGCAGTTCGCCACTAGCGGGAGGCGCATGGTCGAGGAGCTCCTACAATGAGCAGTTCTTC.

V usage is TRBV28 and J usage is TRBJ1-1; TRBD1 aligns across 8 bases. The CDR3 covers 15 residues. In germline, CDR1 is MDHEN, CDR2 SYDVKM. V lost 3 bases and J lost 4; bases outside the gene matches: 7. CDR3 nucleotides: TGTGCCAGCAGTTTGATTGACAGGGGAGGCACTGAAGCTTTCTTT. Amino acids: CASSLIDRGGTEAFF.

V is TRBV10-1 and J is TRBJ2-3, with D perhaps TRBD1 (5 bases). V lost 7 bases to trimming and J lost 4 bases, with 12 bases between them. The CDR3 length is 13 residues. Germline CDR1 WNHNN, CDR2 SYGVQD (reference sequence). The CDR3 is CASKRTLADTQYF. The CDR3 coding sequence is TGCGCCAGCAAACGGACACTCGCAGATACGCAGTATTTT.

The DNA for the CDR3 is TGTGCCAGCAGTGAATGGTTTAGGACAGGGAATTCACCCCTCCACTTT. This sequence encodes CASSEWFRTGNSPLHF. The V and J genes are TRBV6-1 and TRBJ1-6, with 8 bases identical to TRBD1. V lost 2 bases to trimming and J lost 7 bases; unmatched junction nucleotides: 7. The CDR3 has 16 residues. Germline V gene data show CDR1 as MNHNS and CDR2 as SASEGT.

This sequence joins TRBV6-1 and TRBJ2-7; D is uncertain. The ends were cut back, 1 base at V and 4 bases at J, with 5 bases in the middle. Germline CDR1 is MNHNS and CDR2 is SASEGT. The CDR3 is made up of 12 amino acids. As DNA, the CDR3 is TGTGCCAGCAGTGAAGTGCGGTACGAGCAGTACTTC. Protein sequence: CASSEVRYEQYF.

This chain links TRBV29-1 with TRBJ1-2, with TRBD1 identical over 10 bases. This CDR3 comprises 14 residues. Germline CDR1 reads SQVTM; CDR2 reads ANQGSEA. V dropped 6 bases and J dropped 2; count of bases not matched to a gene: 6. In DNA, the CDR3 is TGCAGCGTCGAGGGGACAGGGGTCAACTATGGCTACACCTTC. Its translation is CSVEGTGVNYGYTF.

The J gene is TRBJ2-7, the V gene TRBV19; TRBD2 might be the D (6 bases). V was pared by 3 bases and J by 5 bases, with 23 bases between. CDR3 length: 17 amino acids. The germline CDR1 and CDR2 sequences are LNHDA and SQIVND (reference sequence). The CDR3 protein is CASSMFGSGGSNNEQYF. CDR3 bases: TGTGCCAGTAGTATGTTTGGGTCTGGGGGGTCAAATAACGAGCAGTACTTC.

V gene TRBV7-8 combines with J gene TRBJ2-2; D is possibly TRBD1 (6 bases). V was cut by 5 bases and J by 3 bases, with 10 bases left in between. This CDR3 has 14 residues. CDR1 and CDR2 (germline): SGHVS, FQNEAQ. As DNA, the CDR3 is TGTGCCAGCAGCCTCCAGGGGCACACCGGGGAGCTGTTTTTT. As protein: CASSLQGHTGELFF.

The J gene is TRBJ2-6, the V gene TRBV15; a weak D match, TRBD1 (8 bases). V was trimmed by 4 bases and J by 3 bases, leaving 13 bases between them. This CDR3 region has 16 residues. Germline V gene sequence: CDR1 LNHNV, CDR2 YYDKDF (reference sequence). CDR3 loop: CATSTTGGGGANVLTF. The DNA for the CDR3 is TGTGCCACCAGCACCACAGGGGGGGGTGGGGCCAACGTCCTGACTTTC. The full variable domain, its missing parts supplied by reference TRBV15 and TRBJ2-6, is DAMVIQNPRYQVTQFGKPVTLSCSQTLNHNVMYWYQQKSSQAPKLLFHYYDKDFNNEADTPDNFQSRRPNTSFCFLDIRSPGLGDTAMYLCATSTTGGGGANVLTFGAGSRLTVL.

The chain has TRBV7-9 and TRBJ2-7; no clear D gene. Germline values: CDR1 SEHNR, CDR2 FQNEAQ (reference sequence). V dropped 5 bases and J dropped 4 bases, with 12 bases sitting between them. The CDR3 is 13 residues long. CDR3 DNA sequence: TGTGCCAGCAGCCGAGAACAGCTTTACGAGCAGTACTTC. Its translation: CASSREQLYEQYF. Drawing the rest from reference TRBV7-9 and TRBJ2-7, the complete variable domain is DTGVSQNPRHKITKRGQNVTFRCDPISEHNRLYWYRQTLGQGPEFLTYFQNEAQLEKSRLLSDRFSAERPKGSFSTLEIQRTEQGDSAMYLCASSREQLYEQYFGPGTRLTVT.

This clone was observed a handful of times. V is TRBV2 and J is TRBJ2-1, with 8 bases that match TRBD1. The trim removed 4 bases at V and 2 bases at J, leaving 4 bases unmatched. Per germline, CDR1 SNHLY and CDR2 FYNNEI. The CDR3 sequence is 15 residues long. CDR3 DNA sequence: TGTGCCAGCAGTGCGGGACAGGCAACCTACAATGAGCAGTTCTTC. Amino acid sequence: CASSAGQATYNEQFF.

The J gene is TRBJ1-2, the V gene TRBV27; D may be TRBD1 (6 bases). V shed 5 bases and J shed 4 bases, with 14 bases lying between them. The CDR3 is made up of 14 amino acids. Per the germline V gene, CDR1 is MNHEY and CDR2 is SMNVEV (reference sequence). Here the CDR3 reads CASSDVTGGYGYTF. The CDR3 DNA reads as TGTGCCAGCAGTGATGTGACAGGAGGCTATGGCTACACCTTC.

This clone was recorded only once. This chain links TRBV28 with TRBJ1-5; D remains ambiguous. The V end lost 5 bases, the J end lost 7 bases, and 9 bases lay between the germline ends. CDR1 and CDR2 from the germline V gene are MDHEN and SYDVKM. CDR3 length: 12 residues. This CDR3 reads CASSLSRQPQHF. The CDR3 DNA reads as TGTGCCAGCAGTCTAAGCCGCCAGCCCCAGCATTTT.

This clone was seen just once. The rearrangement uses TRBV5-8 and TRBJ1-2; no clear D gene. V lost 4 bases to trimming and J lost 2 bases, with 12 bases between them. Germline CDR1 and CDR2: SGHTS and YDEGEE. This CDR3 region has 14 residues. The CDR3 DNA reads as TGTGCCAGCAGCCCTGCACCGGGGAACTATGGCTACACCTTC. It translates to CASSPAPGNYGYTF.

CDR3 protein: CASSLGAGGGYTF. The CDR3 bases are TGTGCCAGCAGCTTAGGGGCTGGTGGTGGCTACACCTTC. V is TRBV11-3 and J is TRBJ1-2; D is undetermined. Deletions cut 1 base from V and 7 bases from J, with 10 bases between. Per germline, CDR1 SGHNT and CDR2 YENEEA. This CDR3 region has 13 residues.

The genes are TRBV19 and TRBJ2-7; tentative D call: TRBD2 (5 bases). The germline CDR1 and CDR2 sequences are LNHDA and SQIVND (reference sequence). V shed 5 bases and J shed 3 bases, with 8 bases lying between them. CDR3 length equals 12 residues. The CDR3 region is CASSGRFYEQYF. The CDR3 nucleotides read TGTGCCAGTAGTGGGAGATTCTACGAGCAGTACTTC.

The V call is TRBV11-2, the J call TRBJ1-5; no clear D gene. CDR1 and CDR2 (germline): SGHAT, FQNNGV. The CDR3 is 14 amino acids. V was trimmed by 5 bases and J by 10 bases, leaving 18 bases between them. The CDR3 DNA sequence: TGTGCCAGCAGCAACCCAGGTGGTTATGGCCCCCAGCATTTT. It translates to CASSNPGGYGPQHF.